The 17 T cell receptor beta chains below all came from one sample that was sequenced in a study of shared clonotypes between healthy human individuals. This table comes from immunoSEQ multiplex PCR, and its TCRdb copy is limited to in-frame clones, with some not included. The data show 800,000 to 1,200,000 clones, with around 82% seen just once and more than 0.45% held by the top ten. The specimen sequenced was memory CD4+ T cells from PBMCs. Subset specified: CD45RA-negative fraction. These receptors originate from a man aged 18 to 30 in good health. Some clones in this sample may be carry-over from other donors' samples.

The genes are TRBV7-3 and TRBJ2-1; TRBD1 matches at 7 bases. This CDR3 region has 15 residues. Germline values: CDR1 SGHTA, CDR2 FQGTGA. Trimming removed 5 bases from V and 0 bases from J; junction bases left unmatched: 4. This chain's CDR3 is CASSLGTVSYNEQFF. For the CDR3, the DNA is TGTGCCAGCAGCCTCGGGACAGTCTCCTACAATGAGCAGTTCTTC.

V gene TRBV5-1 combines with J gene TRBJ1-4; D remains ambiguous. V lost 2 bases to trimming and J lost 8 bases, with 10 bases between them. The CDR3 has 13 residues. Germline CDR1 and CDR2: SGHRS and YFSETQ. The CDR3, as DNA: TGCGCCAGCAGCTTTGGCATTGGGGAAAAACTGTTTTTT. It is translated as CASSFGIGEKLFF.

The rearrangement joins TRBV28 to TRBJ1-2; D not resolved. The V and J ends lost 2 bases and 5 bases respectively, with 18 bases between them. The germline V gene encodes CDR1 MDHEN and CDR2 SYDVKM. This CDR3 has 16 residues. This CDR3 is CASSLLWQLEGYGYTF. The CDR3 nucleotides read TGTGCCAGCAGTTTACTGTGGCAGCTAGAAGGGTATGGCTACACCTTC.

This chain links TRBV7-6 with TRBJ2-3; TRBD1 matches at 11 bases. Germline V gene lookup returns CDR1 SGHVS and CDR2 FNYEAQ. Trimming cost V 0 bases and J 3 bases; bases outside gene matches: 5. This CDR3 comprises 17 residues. In DNA, the CDR3 is TGTGCCAGCAGCTTAGCGGCTGGGACAGGGGGAACAGATACGCAGTATTTT. Translation: CASSLAAGTGGTDTQYF.

In the case of this clone: Other DNA sequences in this sample translate to the same CDR3. The CDR3: CASRTGNTGELFF. For the CDR3, the DNA is TGTGCCAGCAGAACCGGGAACACCGGGGAGCTGTTTTTT. V gene TRBV28 combines with J gene TRBJ2-2; D remains unclear. Trimming removed 6 bases at V and 1 base at J, with 6 bases between. The CDR3 is made up of 13 amino acids. Germline V lookup: CDR1 MDHEN, CDR2 SYDVKM.

The J gene is TRBJ1-5, the V gene TRBV6-6; D is ambiguous. The germline V and J ends were trimmed by 2 bases and 7 bases, with 9 bases remaining between them. Germline V gene lookup returns CDR1 MNHNY and CDR2 SVGAGI (reference sequence). CDR3 size: 13 residues. The CDR3 DNA reads TGTGCCAGCAGTTACGGCGAGGAGCAGCCCCAGCATTTT. It is translated as CASSYGEEQPQHF.

The V call is TRBV5-1, the J call TRBJ1-1; D gene unclear. Between the trimmed V and J ends, which lost 4 bases and 6 bases, there was a span of 16 bases. Germline CDR1 is SGHRS and CDR2 is YFSETQ. CDR3 length: 14 residues. The chain's CDR3 is CASSPDPLGAEAFF. The CDR3 coding sequence is TGCGCCAGCAGCCCCGACCCCCTTGGCGCTGAAGCTTTCTTT.

V is TRBV4-1 and J is TRBJ2-2, with a possible D match to TRBD2 (5 bases). The CDR3 runs to 19 residues. Trimming cost V 3 bases and J 2 bases, with 22 bases left between them. Germline-derived CDR1 and CDR2 are MGHRA and YSYEKL. The CDR3 region is CASSQGWGESRVNTGELFF. The DNA for the CDR3 is TGCGCCAGCAGCCAGGGCTGGGGAGAGTCAAGGGTTAACACCGGGGAGCTGTTTTTT.

Points on this clone: At the DNA level, this CDR3 is encoded by other sequences in the same sample as well. V gene TRBV19 combines with J gene TRBJ2-1, with D tentatively TRBD1 (5 bases). The CDR3 is 13 residues long. CDR1 LNHDA and CDR2 SQIVND come from the germline V gene (reference sequence). Trimming cost V 7 bases and J 1 base, with 8 bases left between them. This CDR3 reads CASKDNSYNEQFF. The DNA for the CDR3 is TGTGCCAGTAAGGACAATTCCTACAATGAGCAGTTCTTC.

This chain joins TRBV5-6 and TRBJ1-1, with D hard to call. The CDR3 consists of 12 residues. Germline CDR1 and CDR2: SGHDT and YYEEEE. Trimming removed 1 base at V and 7 bases at J, with 8 bases between. Here the CDR3 DNA reads TGTGCCAGCAGCTTGTCGTGGGGTGAAGCTTTCTTT. As protein: CASSLSWGEAFF.

The rearrangement joins TRBV11-2 to TRBJ2-7; D could derive from TRBD1 or TRBD2 (5 bases each). Germline V gene data show CDR1 as SGHAT and CDR2 as FQNNGV. Trimming shortened V by 2 bases and J by 7 bases, and 12 bases separated the two germline ends. The CDR3 loop spans 13 amino acids. In nucleotides, the CDR3 is TGTGCCAGCAGCTTATGGGGGATTGGGGAGCAGTACTTC. It yields the protein CASSLWGIGEQYF.

This rearrangement joins TRBV5-1 to TRBJ1-2; 10 positions agree with TRBD1. Germline V gene lookup returns CDR1 SGHRS and CDR2 YFSETQ. The trim removed 4 bases at V and 6 bases at J, leaving 9 bases unmatched. The CDR3 consists of 15 residues. CDR3 protein: CASSKLTGGMDGYTF. In nucleotides, the CDR3 is TGCGCCAGCAGCAAATTGACAGGGGGCATGGATGGCTACACCTTC. Complete variable domain (other parts from reference TRBV5-1 and TRBJ1-2): KAGVTQTPRYLIKTRGQQVTLSCSPISGHRSVSWYQQTPGQGLQFLFEYFSETQRNKGNFPGRFSGRQFSNSRSEMNVSTLELGDSALYLCASSKLTGGMDGYTFGSGTRLTVV.

This chain links TRBV6-4 with TRBJ2-7; D is possibly TRBD1 (6 bases). The germline gives CDR1 MRHNA, CDR2 SNTAGT. Trimming stripped 2 bases from V and 5 bases from J, with 10 bases between. CDR3 length equals 13 residues. DNA of the CDR3: TGTGCCAGCAGTGACCGTCCAGGGGACGAGCAGTACTTC. It specifies CASSDRPGDEQYF.

Note on this clone: The same CDR3 arises from other DNA sequences in this sample as well. The chain employs TRBV5-1 and TRBJ2-7, with D perhaps being TRBD1 or TRBD2 (6 bases each). Trimming left V 0 bases short and J 1 base short, with 11 bases between. The CDR3 sequence is 15 residues long. Germline values: CDR1 SGHRS, CDR2 YFSETQ. This CDR3 is CASSLDGGPSYEQYF. As DNA, the CDR3 is TGCGCCAGCAGCTTGGATGGGGGGCCTTCCTACGAGCAGTACTTC.

The chain is built from TRBV10-3 and TRBJ2-5; D may match TRBD1 or TRBD2 (5 bases each). The CDR3 extends over 14 amino acids. V lost 6 bases and J 3 bases, leaving 14 bases between the germline ends. From germline, CDR1 is ENHRY and CDR2 SYGVKD. Here the CDR3 DNA reads TGTGCCATCAGGTCCGGGACCGCCGAAGAGACCCAGTACTTC. Translation: CAIRSGTAEETQYF.

The table lists this clone with many counts. The chain links TRBV28 to TRBJ1-5, with D possibly matching TRBD1 (6 bases). Germline V lookup: CDR1 MDHEN, CDR2 SYDVKM. V was shortened by 10 bases and J by 2 bases, with 18 bases between the two germline ends. The CDR3 sequence is 15 residues long. This CDR3 reads CAIKVGGLGNQPQHF. CDR3 nucleotide sequence: TGTGCCATCAAGGTGGGGGGGCTGGGCAATCAGCCCCAGCATTTT.

In its sample, this clone was seen a few times. CDR3 coding DNA: TGCAGCGTGGCCCCCAGGGCCATCACCGGGGAGCTGTTTTTT. Amino acids: CSVAPRAITGELFF. V gene TRBV29-1 combines with J gene TRBJ2-2; weak D call: TRBD1 (5 bases). The V end was cut by 6 bases, the J end by 4 bases, with 15 bases between. Germline CDR1 is SQVTM and CDR2 is ANQGSEA. The CDR3 contains 14 residues.